This T cell receptor beta chain appears in the sequencing data of a study of blood T cell repertoires in COVID-19. Looking at the study overall: Spain, Italy and the United States supplied samples that represented acute and convalescent COVID-19.

Authors' methods: Estimates of nucleated cell counts were drawn from the amplification of reference gene primers. Sequencing was performed with immunoSEQ multiplex PCR; in TCRdb, only in-frame clones are kept and a portion is missing. The V and J calls and the clone size are those of that table, but D and trimming were determined from the DNA. The sample contains some 120,000 clones, 75% to 85% of which appear only once. The CDR3 loop spans 13 amino acids. Germline V gene lookup returns CDR1 SGHTS and CDR2 YDEGEE. V gave up 5 bases and J gave up 10 bases, with 16 bases separating them. This TCR derives from a woman in her forties or fifties with acute or convalescent COVID-19. The chain uses TRBV5-8 and TRBJ1-5; D uncertain. Sequenced material: peripheral blood. As DNA, the CDR3 is TGTGCCAGCAGACTGACTGGTTTTGGACCCCAGCATTTT. This encodes CASRLTGFGPQHF. Full variable domain (rest looked up from reference TRBV5-8 and TRBJ1-5): EAGVTQSPTHLIKTRGQQATLRCSPISGHTSVYWYQQALGLGLQFLLWYDEGEERNRGNFPPRFSGRQFPNYSSELNVNALELEDSALYLCASRLTGFGPQHFGDGTRLSIL.